This T cell receptor beta chain was recorded in a study of STAT5B mutations in CD4+ large granular lymphocyte leukemia. The method was immunoSEQ multiplex PCR; TCRdb's version includes in-frame clones alone and lacks a portion of them. Of around 29,000 clones listed, approximately 84% were seen once; the top ten hold less than 1.3%. Concerning this clone: The antigen is undetermined.

General study findings and limits: 8/27 top patient clones versus 2/35 control clones were TRBV06-family. Patient CD4-sorted repertoires looked more clonal than healthy CD4+ repertoires, even without putative leukemic clones. About 26% of private leukemic clonotypes occurred rarely in other patients' non-leukemic repertoires.

Germline V gene lookup returns CDR1 SGHDT and CDR2 YYEEEE. Trimming at V came to 4 bases and at J to 5 bases, leaving 6 bases not matched to a gene. This CDR3 contains 14 residues. The chain employs TRBV5-6 and TRBJ2-5; 9 bases agree with TRBD1. Sequencing was performed on CD4+ T cells from blood buffy coats. This clonotype originated in a human donor in good health. This CDR3 reads CASSQTTGGETQYF. DNA of the CDR3: TGTGCCAGCAGCCAGACGACAGGGGGGGAGACCCAGTACTTC.